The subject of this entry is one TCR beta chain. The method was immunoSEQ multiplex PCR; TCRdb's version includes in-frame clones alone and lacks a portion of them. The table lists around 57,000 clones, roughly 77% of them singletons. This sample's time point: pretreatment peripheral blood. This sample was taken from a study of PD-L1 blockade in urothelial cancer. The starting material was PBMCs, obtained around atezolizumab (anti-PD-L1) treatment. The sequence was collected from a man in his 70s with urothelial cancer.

The CDR3 DNA is TGTGCCATCAGTGAGGTGCAGGGGGAGACTGGAAACACCATATATTTT. Protein product: CAISEVQGETGNTIYF. The chain combines TRBV10-3 with TRBJ1-3; TRBD1 aligns across 7 bases. The CDR3 extends over 16 amino acids. Germline values: CDR1 ENHRY, CDR2 SYGVKD. V gave up 2 bases and J gave up 2 bases; unmatched junction bases: 6.